Sequencing of this T cell receptor (beta chain) was carried out in a study of cytomegalovirus exposure and HLA in healthy donors. This CDR3 has 15 residues. Between the trimmed V and J ends, which lost 2 bases and 1 base, there was a span of 11 bases. Germline V gene data show CDR1 as LNHNV and CDR2 as YYDKDF (reference sequence). As concerns this clone: Its cognate antigen is unknown.

Nobody recorded the CMV serostatus of this donor. Primers included in the PCR were 60 Vbeta and 13 Jbeta primers. Clones were read by immunoSEQ multiplex PCR, and TCRdb kept only the in-frame ones, dropping some. The sample shows around 150,000 clones, around 80% of them seen only once. Study outcomes and limitations: In a later analysis, at a false discovery rate of 0.05, about 16,000 TCR beta sequences matched HLA alleles. What TCR beta sequences reportedly achieved was accurate prediction of HLA-A and HLA-B alleles in most subjects. TCR beta chains associated with HLA were, in a later analysis, more clonally expanded than equally common others.

This sequence joins TRBV15 and TRBJ1-1; D is perhaps TRBD1 (5 bases). This receptor was identified in a man aged 25 to 45 in good health. The sequencing sample was made of PBMCs. CDR3 in amino acids: CATSRTLTGNTEAFF. CDR3 DNA: TGTGCCACCAGCAGAACTCTCACAGGGAACACTGAAGCTTTCTTT.